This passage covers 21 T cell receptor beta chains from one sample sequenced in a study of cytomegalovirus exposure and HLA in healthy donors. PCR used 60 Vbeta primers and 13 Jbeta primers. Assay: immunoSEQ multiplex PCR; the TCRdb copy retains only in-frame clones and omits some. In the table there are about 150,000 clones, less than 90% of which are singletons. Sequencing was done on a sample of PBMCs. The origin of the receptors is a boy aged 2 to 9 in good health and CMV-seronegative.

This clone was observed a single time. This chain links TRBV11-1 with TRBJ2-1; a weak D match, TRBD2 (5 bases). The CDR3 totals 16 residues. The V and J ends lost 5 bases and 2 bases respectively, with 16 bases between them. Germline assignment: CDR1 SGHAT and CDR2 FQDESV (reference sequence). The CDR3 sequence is CASSRLGSVTYNEQFF. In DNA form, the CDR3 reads TGTGCCAGCAGCCGGCTGGGTAGCGTCACCTACAATGAGCAGTTCTTC.

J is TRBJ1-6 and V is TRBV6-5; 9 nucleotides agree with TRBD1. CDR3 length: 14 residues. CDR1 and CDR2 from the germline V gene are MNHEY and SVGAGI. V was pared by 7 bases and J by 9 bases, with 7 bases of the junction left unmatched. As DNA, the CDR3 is TGTGCCAGCACCAGACAGGGGGAAGTTTCACCCCTCCACTTT. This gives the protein CASTRQGEVSPLHF.

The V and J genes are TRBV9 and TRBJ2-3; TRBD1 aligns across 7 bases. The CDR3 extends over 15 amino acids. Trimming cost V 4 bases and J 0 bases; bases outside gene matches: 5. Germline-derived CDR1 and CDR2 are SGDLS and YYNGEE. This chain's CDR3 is CASSPGQTSTDTQYF. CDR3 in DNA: TGTGCCAGCAGCCCGGGACAGACTAGCACAGATACGCAGTATTTT.

CDR3 loop: CASSQDASGSFYEQYF. In DNA, the CDR3 is TGCGCCAGCAGCCAAGATGCTAGCGGGAGTTTCTACGAGCAGTACTTC. The rearrangement joins TRBV4-1 to TRBJ2-7; 10 positions match TRBD2. Germline V lookup: CDR1 MGHRA, CDR2 YSYEKL. J was trimmed by 3 bases and V by 0 bases; bases with no gene match: 5. CDR3 length: 16 amino acids.

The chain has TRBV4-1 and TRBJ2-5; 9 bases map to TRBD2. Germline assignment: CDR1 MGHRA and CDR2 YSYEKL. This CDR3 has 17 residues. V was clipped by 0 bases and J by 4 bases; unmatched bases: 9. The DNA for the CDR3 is TGCGCCAGCAGCCAAGATAGCGGGGGTCACGGTGGAGAGACCCAGTACTTC. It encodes CASSQDSGGHGGETQYF.

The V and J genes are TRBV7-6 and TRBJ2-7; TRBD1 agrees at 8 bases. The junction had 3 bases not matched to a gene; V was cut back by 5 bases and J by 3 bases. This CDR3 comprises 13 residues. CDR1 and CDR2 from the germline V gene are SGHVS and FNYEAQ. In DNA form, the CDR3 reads TGTGCCAGCAGCACGGGACAGGTCTACGAGCAGTACTTC. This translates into CASSTGQVYEQYF.

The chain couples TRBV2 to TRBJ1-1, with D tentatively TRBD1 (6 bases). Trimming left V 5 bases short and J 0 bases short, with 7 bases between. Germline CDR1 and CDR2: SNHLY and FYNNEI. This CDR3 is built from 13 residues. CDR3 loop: CASSWDMNTEAFF. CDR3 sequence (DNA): TGTGCCAGCAGTTGGGACATGAACACTGAAGCTTTCTTT.

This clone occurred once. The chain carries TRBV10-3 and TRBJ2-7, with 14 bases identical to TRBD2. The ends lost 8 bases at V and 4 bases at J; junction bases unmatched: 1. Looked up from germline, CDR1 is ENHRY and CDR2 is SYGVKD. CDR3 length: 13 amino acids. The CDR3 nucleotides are TGTGCCATCGGACTAGCGGGAGGATACGAGCAGTACTTC. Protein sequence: CAIGLAGGYEQYF.

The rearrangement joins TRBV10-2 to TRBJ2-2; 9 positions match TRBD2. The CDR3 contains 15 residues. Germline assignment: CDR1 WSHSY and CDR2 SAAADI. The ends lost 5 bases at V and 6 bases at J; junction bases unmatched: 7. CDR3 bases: TGCGCCAGCAGTTTTTTAGCGGGAGCCCCCGGGGAGCTGTTTTTT. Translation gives CASSFLAGAPGELFF.

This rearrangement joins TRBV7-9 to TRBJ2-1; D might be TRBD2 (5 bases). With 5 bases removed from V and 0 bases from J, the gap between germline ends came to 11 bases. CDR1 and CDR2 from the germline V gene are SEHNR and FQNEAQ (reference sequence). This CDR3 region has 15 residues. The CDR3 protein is CASSPRRASYNEQFF. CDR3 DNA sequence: TGTGCCAGCAGCCCTAGGCGGGCCTCCTACAATGAGCAGTTCTTC.

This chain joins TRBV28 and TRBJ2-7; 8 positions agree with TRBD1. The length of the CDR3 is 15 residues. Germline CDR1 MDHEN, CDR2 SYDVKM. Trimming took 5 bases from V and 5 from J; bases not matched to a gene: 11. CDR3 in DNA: TGTGCCAGCAGTCCTTACCAGGGGGCGCGTAACGAGCAGTACTTC. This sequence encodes CASSPYQGARNEQYF.

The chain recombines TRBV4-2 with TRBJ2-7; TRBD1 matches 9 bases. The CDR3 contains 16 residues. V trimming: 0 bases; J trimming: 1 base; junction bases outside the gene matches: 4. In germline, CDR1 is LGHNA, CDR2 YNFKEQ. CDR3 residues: CASSQDPGQGSYEQYF. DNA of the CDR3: TGTGCCAGCAGCCAAGACCCGGGACAGGGTTCCTACGAGCAGTACTTC.

The CDR3 DNA follows: TGTGCCGGTTCCCCAGGGGGCAATGAGCAGTTCTTC. Translation: CAGSPGGNEQFF. The chain carries TRBV9 and TRBJ2-1; 7 bases line up with TRBD1. Looked up from germline, CDR1 is SGDLS and CDR2 is YYNGEE. The CDR3 is made up of 12 amino acids. The V gene end was trimmed by 10 bases and the J gene end by 6 bases; junction bases not matched to a gene: 7.

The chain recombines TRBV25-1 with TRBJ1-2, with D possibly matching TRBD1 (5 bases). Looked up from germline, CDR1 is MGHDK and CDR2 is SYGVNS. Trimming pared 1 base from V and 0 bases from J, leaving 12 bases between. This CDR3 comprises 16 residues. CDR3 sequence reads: CASSELSGVANYGYTF. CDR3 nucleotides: TGTGCCAGCAGTGAATTATCGGGGGTCGCTAACTATGGCTACACCTTC.

CDR3 DNA sequence: TGTGCTAGTGGACCCCGGACAGGGGGCCAAGAGACCCAGTACTTC. Its protein product is CASGPRTGGQETQYF. This chain joins TRBV12-5 and TRBJ2-5; 10 nucleotides align to TRBD1. V dropped 6 bases and J dropped 1; count of bases not matched to a gene: 5. The CDR3 covers 15 residues. Germline CDR1 reads LGHNT; CDR2 reads FRNRAP.

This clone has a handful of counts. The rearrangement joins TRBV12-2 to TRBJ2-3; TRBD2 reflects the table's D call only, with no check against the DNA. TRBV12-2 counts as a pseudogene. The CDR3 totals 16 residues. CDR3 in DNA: TGTGCAAGTCGCTTAGGAAGAAACGGACTCACAGATACGCAGTATTTT. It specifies CASRLGRNGLTDTQYF.

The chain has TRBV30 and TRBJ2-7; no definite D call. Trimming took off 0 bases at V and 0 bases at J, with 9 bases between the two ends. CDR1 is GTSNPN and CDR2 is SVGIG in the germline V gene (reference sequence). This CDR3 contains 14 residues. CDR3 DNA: TGTGCCTGGAGTGTCTCGGTAAGCTCCTACGAGCAGTACTTC. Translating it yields CAWSVSVSSYEQYF. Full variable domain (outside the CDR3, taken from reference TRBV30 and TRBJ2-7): SQTIHQWPATLVQPVGSPLSLECTVEGTSNPNLYWYRQAAGRGLQLLFYSVGIGQISSEVPQNLSASRPQDRQFILSSKKLLLSDSGFYLCAWSVSVSSYEQYFGPGTRLTVT.

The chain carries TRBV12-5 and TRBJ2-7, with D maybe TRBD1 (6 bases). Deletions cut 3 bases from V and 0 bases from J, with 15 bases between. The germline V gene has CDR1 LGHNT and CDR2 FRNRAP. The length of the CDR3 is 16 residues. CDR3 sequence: CASGFGDTTLSYEQYF. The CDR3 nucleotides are TGTGCTAGTGGTTTCGGGGACACCACCCTCTCCTACGAGCAGTACTTC. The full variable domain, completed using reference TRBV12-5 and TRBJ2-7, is DARVTQTPRHKVTEMGQEVTMRCQPILGHNTVFWYRQTMMQGLELLAYFRNRAPLDDSGMPKDRFSAEMPDATLATLKIQPSEPRDSAVYFCASGFGDTTLSYEQYFGPGTRLTVT.

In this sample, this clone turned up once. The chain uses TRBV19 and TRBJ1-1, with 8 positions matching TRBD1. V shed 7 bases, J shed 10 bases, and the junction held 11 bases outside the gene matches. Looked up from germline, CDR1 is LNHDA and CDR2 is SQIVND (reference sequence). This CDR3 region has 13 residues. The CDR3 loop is CASTGTGKAGAFF. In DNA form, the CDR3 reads TGTGCCAGTACCGGGACAGGAAAGGCAGGAGCTTTCTTT. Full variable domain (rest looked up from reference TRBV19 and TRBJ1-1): DGGITQSPKYLFRKEGQNVTLSCEQNLNHDAMYWYRQDPGQGLRLIYYSQIVNDFQKGDIAEGYSVSREKKESFPLTVTSAQKNPTAFYLCASTGTGKAGAFFGQGTRLTVV.

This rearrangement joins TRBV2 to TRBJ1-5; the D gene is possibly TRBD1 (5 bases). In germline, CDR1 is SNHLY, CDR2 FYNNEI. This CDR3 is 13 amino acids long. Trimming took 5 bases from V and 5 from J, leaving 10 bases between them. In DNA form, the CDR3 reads TGTGCCAGCAGTTATGACAGCTATCAGCCCCAGCATTTT. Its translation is CASSYDSYQPQHF.

CDR3 sequence: CASRGAGVQPQHF. The CDR3 DNA reads TGTGCCAGCAGGGGCGCGGGGGTTCAGCCCCAGCATTTT. V and J are TRBV6-6 and TRBJ1-5; a possible D gene is TRBD1 (5 bases). The CDR3 runs to 13 residues. Germline assignment: CDR1 MNHNY and CDR2 SVGAGI (reference sequence). Trimming left V 6 bases short and J 6 bases short, with 12 bases between.